A selection of T cell receptor beta chains follows, all from one sample in a study of blood T cell repertoires in COVID-19. This table comes from immunoSEQ multiplex PCR, and its TCRdb copy is limited to in-frame clones, with some not included. This table has fewer than 400,000 clones, approximately 87% appearing once. The sequencing input was PBMCs or T cells enriched from blood (not recorded which). These receptors originate from a woman aged 45-59 years who had recovered from COVID-19. Each CDR3 is given with its conserved first and last residue. Each record gives: CDR3 length, V gene, J gene, clone size, D gene, CDR3 DNA, CDR3 protein. A D gene is named only where the DNA matches it firmly. Only some rows state a clone size, as once, few, many or a class for expanded clones.

len: 14; v_gene: TRBV27; j_gene: TRBJ1-1; abundance: NA; d_gene: NA; CDR3nt: TGTGCCAGCAGTTTCGCGGGGATGGGCACTGAAGCTTTCTTT; CDR3aa: CASSFAGMGTEAFF
len: 13; v_gene: TRBV6-1; j_gene: TRBJ1-1; abundance: NA; d_gene: NA; CDR3nt: TGTGCCAGCAGTGAACCCACACCTCGGGGGGCTTTCTTT; CDR3aa: CASSEPTPRGAFF
len: 14; v_gene: TRBV5-8; j_gene: TRBJ2-1; abundance: NA; d_gene: TRBD2; CDR3nt: TGTGCCAGCAGCTCGCCGGGACTATACAATGAGCAGTTCTTC; CDR3aa: CASSSPGLYNEQFF
len: 16; v_gene: TRBV4-3; j_gene: TRBJ2-2; abundance: NA; d_gene: TRBD2; CDR3nt: TGCGCCAGCAGCCAAGAGGCTAGCGGGGGCACCGGGGAGCTGTTTTTT; CDR3aa: CASSQEASGGTGELFF
len: 13; v_gene: TRBV2; j_gene: TRBJ1-6; abundance: NA; d_gene: NA; CDR3nt: TGTGCCAGCAGGTCCGACATTAATTCACCCCTCCACTTT; CDR3aa: CASRSDINSPLHF
len: 14; v_gene: TRBV27; j_gene: TRBJ2-1; abundance: NA; d_gene: TRBD2; CDR3nt: TGTGCCAGCAGTTGGGCTAGCGGGGGCTATGAGCAGTTCTTC; CDR3aa: CASSWASGGYEQFF
len: 14; v_gene: TRBV10-3; j_gene: TRBJ1-1; abundance: NA; d_gene: NA; CDR3nt: TGTGCCATCAGTGAGTCGGGGGGATACACTGAAGCTTTCTTT; CDR3aa: CAISESGGYTEAFF
len: 15; v_gene: TRBV5-1; j_gene: TRBJ2-1; abundance: NA; d_gene: NA; CDR3nt: TGCGCCAGCAGCTCAATTAGGACGAGGGAGAATGAGCAGTTCTTC; CDR3aa: CASSSIRTRENEQFF
len: 17; v_gene: TRBV19; j_gene: TRBJ2-5; abundance: NA; d_gene: TRBD1; CDR3nt: TGTGCCAGTAGTATAGATAGAGGGACAGAGAAACAAGAGACCCAGTACTTC; CDR3aa: CASSIDRGTEKQETQYF
len: 17; v_gene: TRBV28; j_gene: TRBJ2-6; abundance: NA; d_gene: NA; CDR3nt: TGTGCCAGCACCCCCCCCGAGGGGGTGGATGGGGCCAACGTCCTGACTTTC; CDR3aa: CASTPPEGVDGANVLTF
len: 16; v_gene: TRBV6-1; j_gene: TRBJ2-7; abundance: NA; d_gene: NA; CDR3nt: TGTGCCAGCAGTGAATTTGGCAGGCTACTTTTCTACGAGCAGTACTTC; CDR3aa: CASSEFGRLLFYEQYF
len: 16; v_gene: TRBV7-9; j_gene: TRBJ1-6; abundance: NA; d_gene: NA; CDR3nt: TGTGCCAGCAGCTTAGTGGGGAGCTCCTATAATTCACCCCTCCACTTT; CDR3aa: CASSLVGSSYNSPLHF
len: 15; v_gene: TRBV7-2; j_gene: TRBJ1-6; abundance: NA; d_gene: TRBD1; CDR3nt: TGTGCCAGCAGCTTAGAGGGACAGATAAATTCACCCCTCCACTTT; CDR3aa: CASSLEGQINSPLHF
len: 14; v_gene: TRBV6-6; j_gene: TRBJ2-2; abundance: NA; d_gene: NA; CDR3nt: TGTGCCAGCAGTTCGGCGGACAGTGGAGGGGAGCTGTTTTTT; CDR3aa: CASSSADSGGELFF
len: 14; v_gene: TRBV6-5; j_gene: TRBJ1-5; abundance: NA; d_gene: TRBD1; CDR3nt: TGTGCCAGCGTATGGGACAGGGTTCGTCAGCCCCAGCATTTT; CDR3aa: CASVWDRVRQPQHF
len: 13; v_gene: TRBV2; j_gene: TRBJ1-2; abundance: NA; d_gene: NA; CDR3nt: TGTGCCAGCAGCATCGAGGCGTACTATGGCTACACCTTC; CDR3aa: CASSIEAYYGYTF
len: 13; v_gene: TRBV9; j_gene: TRBJ1-1; abundance: NA; d_gene: NA; CDR3nt: TGTGCCAGCAGCTTACAAAGGAACACTGAAGCTTTCTTT; CDR3aa: CASSLQRNTEAFF
len: 13; v_gene: TRBV5-1; j_gene: TRBJ1-1; abundance: NA; d_gene: NA; CDR3nt: TGCGCCAGCAGTGACGACAGGAACACTGAAGCTTTCTTT; CDR3aa: CASSDDRNTEAFF
len: 15; v_gene: TRBV5-1; j_gene: TRBJ1-2; abundance: NA; d_gene: TRBD1; CDR3nt: TGCGCCAGCAGCTTGGACGGGACAGGGGGATATGGCTACACCTTC; CDR3aa: CASSLDGTGGYGYTF
len: 15; v_gene: TRBV5-4; j_gene: TRBJ2-5; abundance: NA; d_gene: NA; CDR3nt: TGTGCCAGCAGCTTCCCGGGCGCGGGATCCATGACCCAGTACTTC; CDR3aa: CASSFPGAGSMTQYF
len: 14; v_gene: TRBV5-1; j_gene: TRBJ2-7; abundance: NA; d_gene: TRBD1; CDR3nt: TGCGCCAGCAGCTCCGGGACAGGGGGATACGAGCAGTACTTC; CDR3aa: CASSSGTGGYEQYF
len: 14; v_gene: TRBV7-2; j_gene: TRBJ2-1; abundance: NA; d_gene: NA; CDR3nt: TGTGCCAGCAGCTTCCGTATAGGTCAGGGTGCGCAGTTCTTC; CDR3aa: CASSFRIGQGAQFF
len: 14; v_gene: TRBV2; j_gene: TRBJ2-7; abundance: NA; d_gene: NA; CDR3nt: TGTGCCAGCAGTGAGGCGGACAGTACCTACGAGCAGTACTTC; CDR3aa: CASSEADSTYEQYF
len: 14; v_gene: TRBV7-9; j_gene: TRBJ2-2; abundance: NA; d_gene: TRBD1; CDR3nt: TGTGCCAGCAGCCCAGGGACAGACTCCGGGGAGCTGTTTTTT; CDR3aa: CASSPGTDSGELFF
len: 13; v_gene: TRBV5-1; j_gene: TRBJ2-5; abundance: NA; d_gene: NA; CDR3nt: TGCGCCAGCAGCTTGAGGACACAAGAGACCCAGTACTTC; CDR3aa: CASSLRTQETQYF
len: 14; v_gene: TRBV18; j_gene: TRBJ1-3; abundance: NA; d_gene: NA; CDR3nt: TGTGCCAGCTCACAACAGGGCTCTGGAAACACCATATATTTT; CDR3aa: CASSQQGSGNTIYF
len: 14; v_gene: TRBV5-4; j_gene: TRBJ1-4; abundance: NA; d_gene: TRBD1; CDR3nt: TGTGCCAGCAGCCAGGGACAGGGGGCAGAAAAACTGTTTTTT; CDR3aa: CASSQGQGAEKLFF
len: 13; v_gene: TRBV4-2; j_gene: TRBJ1-6; abundance: few; d_gene: NA; CDR3nt: TGTGCCAGCAGCCAACTGGAGGCGCATCGGGTGGACTTT; CDR3aa: CASSQLEAHRVDF